This T cell receptor (beta chain) was retrieved from a study of identical twins. A universal primer site was created by template switching, with the cDNA bearing unique molecular identifiers. One entry per CDR3 protein results from TCRdb running MiXCR on the 5' RACE reads. The sample gives approximately 220,000 distinct CDR3 sequences, around 6.9% of which show up once; about 2% is in the top ten. The CDR3 length is 17 residues. The J segment lost 0 bases and the V segment lost 2 bases, leaving 9 bases of the junction unmatched. The germline CDR1 and CDR2 sequences are SGHDN and FVKESK. The table lists this clonotype with a few counts. Its specificity is not known. Overall study results and limits: The presence of invariant MAIT and iNKT cells could partly confound analyses of zero-insertion sequences. With abundant cord blood beta clonotypes, insertions were fewer; memory repertoires showed no such pattern. Out-of-frame alpha sequences shared between twins exhibited an excess of low generation probability.

Another study also made use of these data, one on yellow fever vaccine responses in identical twins.

The chain joins TRBV14 to TRBJ2-5, with 7 bases that match TRBD2. The sequenced material came from memory (CD45RO+) T cells sorted from blood. The TCR comes from a woman between 18 and 29 years old in good health. The chain's CDR3 is CASSQLILAAYQETQYF. CDR3 DNA: TGTGCCAGCAGCCAATTGATCCTAGCGGCGTACCAAGAGACCCAGTACTTC.